These 10 T cell receptor beta chains were sequenced from one sample in a study of blood T cell repertoires in COVID-19. Repertoires were generated with immunoSEQ multiplex PCR, while TCRdb's copy carries only in-frame clones and drops some. The repertoire includes just over 300,000 clones, 87% of them detected once, and more than 2% sits in the top ten. Sequencing was performed on peripheral blood. The receptor set was obtained from a man aged 18 to 29 with active or convalescent COVID-19.

The chain employs TRBV6-1 and TRBJ1-2; D is possibly TRBD1 (5 bases). This CDR3 has 12 residues. V was shortened by 6 bases and J by 5 bases, with 10 bases between the two germline ends. The germline V gene encodes CDR1 MNHNS and CDR2 SASEGT. The DNA for the CDR3 is TGTGCCAGCAGCAGGGAAGTATATGGCTACACCTTC. Translation gives CASSREVYGYTF.

The CDR3 sequence: CASSFRPGTNYGYTF. The CDR3 region has the DNA TGTGCCAGCAGCTTTCGCCCGGGGACAAACTATGGCTACACCTTC. V gene TRBV5-6 combines with J gene TRBJ1-2; D may be TRBD1 (6 bases). CDR3 length equals 15 residues. Germline CDR1 is SGHDT and CDR2 is YYEEEE. Deletions cut 2 bases from V and 2 bases from J, with 13 bases between.

The genes are TRBV4-2 and TRBJ2-7; possibly TRBD1 for D (5 bases). V was trimmed by 2 bases and J by 1 base, leaving 9 bases between them. The germline V gene encodes CDR1 LGHNA and CDR2 YNFKEQ. This CDR3 has 14 amino acids. The CDR3 sequence: CASSQRGESYEQYF. DNA of the CDR3: TGTGCCAGCAGCCAAAGGGGCGAATCCTACGAGCAGTACTTC.

The chain combines TRBV5-6 with TRBJ2-7; D not resolved. Trimming took off 1 base at V and 5 bases at J, with 10 bases between the two ends. The CDR3 spans 13 residues. The germline V gene encodes CDR1 SGHDT and CDR2 YYEEEE. CDR3 in amino acids: CASSLIFVDEQYF. CDR3 coding DNA: TGTGCCAGCAGCTTGATTTTCGTTGACGAGCAGTACTTC.

V and J are TRBV6-5 and TRBJ1-5; perhaps TRBD1 as D (5 bases). Germline loops: CDR1 MNHEY, CDR2 SVGAGI. Trimming took 7 bases from V and 2 from J, leaving 9 bases between them. The CDR3 is made up of 13 amino acids. CDR3 sequence: CASIRGRNQPQHF. Here the CDR3 DNA reads TGTGCCAGCATTAGGGGTCGCAATCAGCCCCAGCATTTT.

CDR3 bases: TGTGCCAGCAGTCCCCGGACTAGCGGGAGATCAGATACGCAGTATTTT. It specifies CASSPRTSGRSDTQYF. This chain uses TRBV27 with TRBJ2-3, with 13 bases fitting TRBD2. From germline, CDR1 is MNHEY and CDR2 SMNVEV (reference sequence). After removal of 5 bases from V and 4 bases from J, the junction contained 6 bases not matched to a gene. The CDR3 runs to 16 residues.

The rearrangement uses TRBV27 and TRBJ2-7; a weak D match, TRBD1 (5 bases). The CDR3 has 16 amino acids. CDR1 is MNHEY, CDR2 SMNVEV, per germline (reference sequence). The V end lost 6 bases, the J end lost 3 bases, and 21 bases lay between the germline ends. The CDR3: CASRVQGGEGLYEQYF. The CDR3 region has the DNA TGTGCCAGCAGGGTCCAGGGCGGCGAAGGGCTCTACGAGCAGTACTTC.

The chain carries TRBV19 and TRBJ1-6; 7 nucleotides agree with TRBD1. The CDR3 sequence is 15 residues long. The germline gives CDR1 LNHDA, CDR2 SQIVND (reference sequence). V was clipped by 8 bases and J by 6 bases; unmatched bases: 10. CDR3: CASSIRDSFNSPLHF. The CDR3 bases are TGTGCCAGTTCCATCCGGGACAGTTTTAATTCACCCCTCCACTTT. Drawing the rest from reference TRBV19 and TRBJ1-6, the complete variable domain is DGGITQSPKYLFRKEGQNVTLSCEQNLNHDAMYWYRQDPGQGLRLIYYSQIVNDFQKGDIAEGYSVSREKKESFPLTVTSAQKNPTAFYLCASSIRDSFNSPLHFGNGTRLTVT.

This clone has a handful of counts. The rearrangement links TRBV7-8 to TRBJ2-7; weak D call: TRBD1 (5 bases). The ends were cut back, 1 base at V and 2 bases at J, with 9 bases in the middle. Germline-derived CDR1 and CDR2 are SGHVS and FQNEAQ. The CDR3 runs to 14 residues. The CDR3 loop is CASSLGRQTYEQYF. The CDR3 DNA follows: TGTGCCAGCAGCTTAGGGAGACAGACCTACGAGCAGTACTTC. The full variable domain, with the rest looked up from reference TRBV7-8 and TRBJ2-7, is GAGVSQSPRYKVAKRGQDVALRCDPISGHVSLFWYQQALGQGPEFLTYFQNEAQLDKSGLPSDRFFAERPEGSVSTLKIQRTQQEDSAVYLCASSLGRQTYEQYFGPGTRLTVT.

The genes are TRBV6-5 and TRBJ1-6; D is ambiguous. Trimming removed 6 bases from V and 3 bases from J, with 12 bases in between. The CDR3 is made up of 15 amino acids. Germline CDR1 MNHEY, CDR2 SVGAGI. This CDR3 reads CASRETSDYNSPLHF. Here the CDR3 DNA reads TGTGCCAGCAGAGAGACATCCGACTATAATTCACCCCTCCACTTT.